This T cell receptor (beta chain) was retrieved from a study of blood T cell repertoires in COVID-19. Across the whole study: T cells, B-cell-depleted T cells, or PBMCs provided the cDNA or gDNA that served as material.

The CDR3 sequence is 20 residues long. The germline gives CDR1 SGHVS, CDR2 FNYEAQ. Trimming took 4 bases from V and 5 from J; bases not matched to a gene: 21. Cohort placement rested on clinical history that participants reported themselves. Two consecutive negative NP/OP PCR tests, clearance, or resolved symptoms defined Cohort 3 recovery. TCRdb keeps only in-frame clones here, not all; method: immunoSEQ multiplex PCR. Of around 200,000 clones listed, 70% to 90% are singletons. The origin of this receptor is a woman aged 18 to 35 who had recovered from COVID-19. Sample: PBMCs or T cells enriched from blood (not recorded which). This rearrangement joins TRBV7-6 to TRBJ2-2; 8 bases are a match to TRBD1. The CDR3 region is CASSSKAPGQNRGSTGELFF. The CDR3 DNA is TGTGCCAGCAGCTCCAAGGCCCCGGGACAGAACAGGGGGTCGACCGGGGAGCTGTTTTTT.